The 28 T cell receptor beta chains listed next were all sequenced from one sample in a study of Ad26.COV2.S vaccination and SARS-CoV-2 variants. Treatment specified: about 20 received Ad26.COV2.S at low or high dose, single or two shots; roughly five received placebo; per-sample allocation not given. Each sample was drawn 63 days after the first injection (of vaccine or placebo). The protocol was immunoSEQ multiplex PCR, while the TCRdb copy is restricted to in-frame clones and leaves out a portion. The table shows about 390,000 clones, with approximately 90% occurring only once. Sequencing used peripheral blood, obtained in a trial of Ad26.COV2.S vaccine versus placebo. These receptor sequences come from a person aged 18 to 59 who received the Ad26.COV2.S COVID-19 vaccine or a placebo.

This chain links TRBV10-3 with TRBJ2-3; TRBD2 matches 10 bases. CDR3 length equals 15 residues. V shed 11 bases, J shed 0 bases, and the junction held 8 bases outside the gene matches. Germline lookup yields CDR1 ENHRY and CDR2 SYGVKD. The CDR3 loop reads CAVKTSGTSTDTQYF. As DNA, the CDR3 is TGTGCCGTCAAAACTAGCGGGACTAGCACAGATACGCAGTATTTT.

J is TRBJ2-6 and V is TRBV3-1 (or the pseudogene TRBV3-2); weak D call: TRBD2 (5 bases). This CDR3 spans 16 amino acids. The V gene lost 4 bases and the J gene lost 0 bases, with 10 bases spanning the gap. Per the germline V gene, CDR1 is LGHDT and CDR2 is YNNKEL (reference sequence). The CDR3 region is CASSPGSFSGANVLTF. For the CDR3, the DNA is TGTGCCAGCAGCCCGGGGTCCTTCTCTGGGGCCAACGTCCTGACTTTC.

V usage is TRBV6-2 or TRBV6-3 and J usage is TRBJ1-2, with D possibly matching TRBD1 (5 bases). The V end lost 0 bases, the J end lost 5 bases, and 10 bases lay between the germline ends. Germline CDR1 and CDR2: MNHEY and SVGEGT. The CDR3 runs 14 residues. The CDR3 is CASSYSQGWYGYTF. Written as DNA, the CDR3 is TGTGCCAGCAGTTACTCCCAGGGTTGGTATGGCTACACCTTC.

The chain combines TRBV3-1 (or the pseudogene TRBV3-2) with TRBJ1-3; weak D call: TRBD1 (5 bases). Trimming removed 1 base at V and 3 bases at J, with 10 bases between. CDR1 is LGHDT, CDR2 YNNKEL, per germline (reference sequence). The CDR3 spans 15 residues. The CDR3 coding sequence is TGTGCCAGCAGCCAAGGGGGGATAGTTGGAAACACCATATATTTT. Translating gives CASSQGGIVGNTIYF.

Only one count was recorded for this clone. The chain has TRBV7-2 and TRBJ1-5, with D hard to call. CDR3 length equals 14 residues. The V end was cut by 5 bases, the J end by 6 bases, with 14 bases between. Germline V gives CDR1 SGHTA, CDR2 FQGNSA. The CDR3 sequence: CASSDGGGSQPQHF. As DNA, the CDR3 is TGTGCCAGCAGCGATGGAGGAGGGAGTCAGCCCCAGCATTTT.

As regards this clone: At one of its ends the junction is not consistent with the germline gene, which may arise from a read error. CDR3 nucleotides: TGTGCCACCAGCAGAGATCAGGGATCCTCCAATGAGCAGTTCTTC. Its translation is CATSRDQGSSNEQFF. The V gene is TRBV15, the J gene TRBJ2-1; a weak D match, TRBD1 (5 bases). The CDR3 sequence is 15 residues long. Germline-derived CDR1 and CDR2 are LNHNV and YYDKDF (reference sequence).

This clone appeared a single time. V and J are TRBV6-5 and TRBJ1-2; D is undetermined. Trimming removed 0 bases from V and 2 bases from J, with 10 bases in between. The CDR3 spans 15 residues. Germline loops: CDR1 MNHEY, CDR2 SVGAGI. CDR3 protein: CASSYSRTRNYGYTF. CDR3 DNA sequence: TGTGCCAGCAGTTACTCGAGGACGAGGAACTATGGCTACACCTTC.

The rearrangement joins TRBV6-5 to TRBJ2-7; D remains ambiguous. Germline CDR1 is MNHEY and CDR2 is SVGAGI. The CDR3 has 14 amino acids. V was clipped by 4 bases and J by 2 bases, with 12 bases between them. The CDR3 reads CASSSRRSAYEQYF. The CDR3 region has the DNA TGTGCCAGCAGTTCCCGGCGGTCAGCCTACGAGCAGTACTTC.

The rearrangement joins TRBV6-6 to TRBJ2-5; TRBD1 agrees at 7 bases. There are 14 residues in the CDR3. Germline values: CDR1 MNHNY, CDR2 SVGAGI (reference sequence). The trim removed 6 bases at V and 5 bases at J, leaving 9 bases unmatched. Here the CDR3 DNA reads TGTGCCAGCAGCCCAAGGGGGCGCACGGAGACCCAGTACTTC. Translation gives CASSPRGRTETQYF.

The J gene is TRBJ1-6, the V gene TRBV12-3 or TRBV12-4, with unresolved D. V dropped 8 bases and J dropped 8 bases, with 13 bases sitting between them. The CDR3 extends over 13 amino acids. The CDR3 region has the DNA TGTGCCAGCCGCGGAACGCCGGATTCACCCCTCCACTTT. Encoded protein: CASRGTPDSPLHF.

The genes are TRBV5-1 and TRBJ2-7, with 9 positions matching TRBD1. Unmatched junction bases numbered 9, after V lost 5 bases and J lost 6 bases. This CDR3 spans 14 amino acids. CDR1 SGHRS and CDR2 YFSETQ come from the germline V gene. The CDR3 loop reads CASSFRTGAAEQYF. For the CDR3, the DNA is TGCGCCAGCAGTTTTAGGACAGGGGCTGCCGAGCAGTACTTC.

The genes are TRBV19 and TRBJ1-2; no firm D call. CDR3 length: 15 residues. The V and J ends lost 5 bases and 4 bases respectively, with 17 bases between them. Germline CDR1 reads LNHDA; CDR2 reads SQIVND (reference sequence). CDR3 nucleotides: TGTGCCAGTAGTCCGCGCGACGGAGATTTCTATGGCTACACCTTC. As protein: CASSPRDGDFYGYTF.

The V call is TRBV30, the J call TRBJ1-1; no clear D. Trimming shortened V by 4 bases and J by 0 bases, and 9 bases separated the two germline ends. Germline assignment: CDR1 GTSNPN and CDR2 SVGIG (reference sequence). The CDR3 is made up of 13 amino acids. The CDR3 bases are TGTGCCTGGACCAGGAATCTGAACACTGAAGCTTTCTTT. Its translation is CAWTRNLNTEAFF.

The chain joins TRBV6-5 to TRBJ2-3; possibly TRBD2 for D (6 bases). Germline-derived CDR1 and CDR2 are MNHEY and SVGAGI. CDR3 length: 14 residues. V was cut by 8 bases and J by 0 bases, with 12 bases left in between. DNA for the CDR3: TGTGCCAGCGCCGGGGGACTTAGCACAGATACGCAGTATTTT. Its protein product is CASAGGLSTDTQYF.

V gene TRBV27 combines with J gene TRBJ2-7; tentative D call: TRBD1 (5 bases). Germline-derived CDR1 and CDR2 are MNHEY and SMNVEV (reference sequence). The CDR3 consists of 17 residues. V was shortened by 3 bases and J by 0 bases, with 18 bases between the two germline ends. The CDR3 loop reads CASSFRVGQGSSYEQYF. The CDR3 region has the DNA TGTGCCAGCAGTTTTAGGGTAGGGCAGGGTAGCTCCTACGAGCAGTACTTC.

The CDR3 DNA sequence: TGTGCCATGGGAGGCGGACTTTCCTACGAGCAGTACTTC. Translated: CAMGGGLSYEQYF. The chain employs TRBV10-3 and TRBJ2-7; D might be TRBD2 (6 bases). This CDR3 has 13 amino acids. Germline assignment: CDR1 ENHRY and CDR2 SYGVKD. The V gene lost 9 bases and the J gene lost 1 base, with 13 bases spanning the gap.

The chain is built from TRBV7-9 and TRBJ1-1, with unresolved D. V lost 5 bases and J 1 base, leaving 14 bases between the germline ends. CDR1 and CDR2 (germline): SEHNR, FQNEAQ (reference sequence). The CDR3 loop spans 15 amino acids. CDR3 region: CASSPEGPKNTEAFF. The DNA for the CDR3 is TGTGCCAGCAGCCCAGAGGGTCCGAAGAACACTGAAGCTTTCTTT. Variable domain in full (rest from reference TRBV7-9 and TRBJ1-1): DTGVSQNPRHKITKRGQNVTFRCDPISEHNRLYWYRQTLGQGPEFLTYFQNEAQLEKSRLLSDRFSAERPKGSFSTLEIQRTEQGDSAMYLCASSPEGPKNTEAFFGQGTRLTVV.

This clone occurred once. This sequence joins TRBV15 and TRBJ2-7, with D uncertain. CDR3 length: 13 residues. Trimming pared 0 bases from V and 3 bases from J, leaving 6 bases between. CDR1 is LNHNV, CDR2 YYDKDF, per germline (reference sequence). This CDR3 reads CATSRDRSYEQYF. For the CDR3, the DNA is TGTGCCACCAGCAGAGATCGGAGCTACGAGCAGTACTTC.

The rearrangement links TRBV30 to TRBJ1-3; D gene uncertain. Germline assignment: CDR1 GTSNPN and CDR2 SVGIG (reference sequence). Trimming cost V 8 bases and J 0 bases, with 8 bases left between them. The CDR3 covers 12 residues. CDR3 DNA sequence: TGTGCCATAGGGAGCTCTGGAAACACCATATATTTT. Translation: CAIGSSGNTIYF.

This rearrangement joins TRBV6-1 to TRBJ2-5; D uncertain. V lost 1 base to trimming and J lost 5 bases, with 8 bases between them. Germline V gene sequence: CDR1 MNHNS, CDR2 SASEGT. CDR3 length: 13 amino acids. The CDR3 sequence: CASSEERLETQYF. Written as DNA, the CDR3 is TGTGCCAGCAGTGAAGAGAGGTTGGAGACCCAGTACTTC.

The J gene is TRBJ1-3, the V gene TRBV20-1, with D unclear. This CDR3 comprises 11 residues. From germline, CDR1 is DFQATT and CDR2 SNEGSKA (reference sequence). V lost 0 bases to trimming and J lost 6 bases, with 3 bases between them. The CDR3 DNA is TGCAGTGCTAGAGAGACAAACACCATATATTTT. Protein sequence: CSARETNTIYF.

V usage is TRBV5-3 and J usage is TRBJ2-5; D perhaps matches TRBD1 (5 bases). TRBV5-3 is an open reading frame, and its role is uncertain. The CDR3 length is 12 residues. V was shortened by 7 bases and J by 9 bases, with 16 bases between the two germline ends. The DNA of the CDR3 is TGTGCCAGAGCTAGACGGCGCAGGGCCCAGTACTTC. Its translation is CARARRRRAQYF.

The genes are TRBV10-1 and TRBJ2-1; TRBD2 aligns across 7 bases. CDR1 and CDR2 (germline): WNHNN, SYGVQD (reference sequence). There are 17 residues in the CDR3. V gave up 6 bases and J gave up 2 bases; unmatched junction bases: 13. CDR3 coding DNA: TGCGCCAGCAGCCCGGGCCCGGGGCGGGGGACCTACAATGAGCAGTTCTTC. Translating it yields CASSPGPGRGTYNEQFF.

The V and J genes are TRBV13 and TRBJ1-2; 8 bases fit TRBD1. This CDR3 has 15 amino acids. The germline CDR1 and CDR2 sequences are PRHDT and FYEKMQ (reference sequence). V lost 1 base and J lost 8; bases outside the gene matches: 9. For the CDR3, the DNA is TGTGCCAGCAGCTTAGAACGCGACAGGGGAAAAGGCTACACCTTC. Encoded protein: CASSLERDRGKGYTF.

There are a few counts of this clone. V gene TRBV25-1 combines with J gene TRBJ2-5; TRBD1 agrees at 8 bases. The trim removed 4 bases at V and 5 bases at J, leaving 12 bases unmatched. The CDR3 totals 16 residues. Germline V gives CDR1 MGHDK, CDR2 SYGVNS. DNA for the CDR3: TGTGCCAGCAGTGGACCCCCCGGACAGGGAGTGGAGACCCAGTACTTC. Translated, it gives CASSGPPGQGVETQYF.

The chain employs TRBV4-1 and TRBJ1-2, with 7 bases fitting TRBD1. Losses at the gene ends were 1 base for V and 8 bases for J; bases not matched to a gene: 4. Germline CDR1 reads MGHRA; CDR2 reads YSYEKL. The CDR3 extends over 13 amino acids. CDR3 in DNA: TGCGCCAGCAGCCAAGGGCAGGGGGGCGGCTACACCTTC. It codes for CASSQGQGGGYTF.

This clone came up once. J is TRBJ1-1 and V is TRBV29-1, with TRBD1 matching 9 bases. V dropped 6 bases and J dropped 5; count of bases not matched to a gene: 4. Germline CDR1 and CDR2: SQVTM and ANQGSEA. The CDR3 covers 12 residues. Here the CDR3 DNA reads TGCAGCGTCCGGACAGGGGAGACTGAAGCTTTCTTT. Translation gives CSVRTGETEAFF.

This chain connects TRBV19 to TRBJ2-1; 10 bases agree with TRBD2. The CDR3 runs 14 residues. V was pared by 9 bases and J by 5 bases, with 7 bases of the junction left unmatched. Per the germline V gene, CDR1 is LNHDA and CDR2 is SQIVND (reference sequence). The CDR3 sequence is CASLSGGLNNEQFF. DNA of the CDR3: TGTGCCAGCCTTAGCGGGGGGCTTAACAATGAGCAGTTCTTC.